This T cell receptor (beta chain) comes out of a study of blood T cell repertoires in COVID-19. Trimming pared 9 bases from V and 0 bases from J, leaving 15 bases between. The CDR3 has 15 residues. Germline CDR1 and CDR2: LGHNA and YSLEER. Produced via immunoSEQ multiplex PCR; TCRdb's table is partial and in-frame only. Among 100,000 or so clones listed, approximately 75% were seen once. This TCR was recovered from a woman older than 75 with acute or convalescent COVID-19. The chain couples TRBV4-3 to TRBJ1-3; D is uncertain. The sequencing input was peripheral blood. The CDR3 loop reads CASSPTLDSGNTIYF. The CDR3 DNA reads TGCGCCAGTTCTCCCACGCTAGACTCTGGAAACACCATATATTTT.